The 3 T cell receptor beta chains below all came from one sample that was sequenced in a study of graft-versus-host responses after intestinal transplantation. Profiling relied on immunoSEQ multiplex PCR, and the TCRdb table lists in-frame clones only, not all of them. The sample records some 86,000 clones, under 95% being singletons. For these TCRs, the target antigens are not known. Source: unstimulated CD8+ T cells sorted from spleen or lymph node cells, taken before intestinal transplant. These receptors all stem from a human donor who received an intestinal transplant.

The V call is TRBV7-7, the J call TRBJ2-5; D is possibly TRBD1 or TRBD2 (6 bases each). This CDR3 is 18 amino acids long. Germline V gene sequence: CDR1 SSHAT, CDR2 FNYEAQ (reference sequence). V lost 0 bases, J lost 3 bases, and 20 bases lay in between. The CDR3 loop is CASSLAFGGGPRKETQYF. The CDR3 DNA sequence: TGTGCCAGCAGCTTAGCATTCGGGGGCGGACCTCGAAAAGAGACCCAGTACTTC.

The CDR3 region has the DNA TGTGCCAGCAGCTTATGGGGGGACGGATCAATCTACCTCACAGATACGCAGTATTTT. It codes for CASSLWGDGSIYLTDTQYF. The chain employs TRBV7-9 and TRBJ2-3; possibly TRBD2 for D (6 bases). Germline V lookup: CDR1 SEHNR, CDR2 FQNEAQ (reference sequence). The CDR3 is made up of 19 amino acids. V was trimmed by 2 bases and J by 2 bases, leaving 23 bases between them.

The chain combines TRBV29-1 with TRBJ2-7, with a tentative D call TRBD1 (5 bases). The length of the CDR3 is 13 residues. Germline-derived CDR1 and CDR2 are SQVTM and ANQGSEA. V was pared by 0 bases and J by 2 bases, with 8 bases between. CDR3 region: CSVEDLRAYEQYF. CDR3 sequence (DNA): TGCAGCGTTGAAGATCTCAGGGCCTACGAGCAGTACTTC.